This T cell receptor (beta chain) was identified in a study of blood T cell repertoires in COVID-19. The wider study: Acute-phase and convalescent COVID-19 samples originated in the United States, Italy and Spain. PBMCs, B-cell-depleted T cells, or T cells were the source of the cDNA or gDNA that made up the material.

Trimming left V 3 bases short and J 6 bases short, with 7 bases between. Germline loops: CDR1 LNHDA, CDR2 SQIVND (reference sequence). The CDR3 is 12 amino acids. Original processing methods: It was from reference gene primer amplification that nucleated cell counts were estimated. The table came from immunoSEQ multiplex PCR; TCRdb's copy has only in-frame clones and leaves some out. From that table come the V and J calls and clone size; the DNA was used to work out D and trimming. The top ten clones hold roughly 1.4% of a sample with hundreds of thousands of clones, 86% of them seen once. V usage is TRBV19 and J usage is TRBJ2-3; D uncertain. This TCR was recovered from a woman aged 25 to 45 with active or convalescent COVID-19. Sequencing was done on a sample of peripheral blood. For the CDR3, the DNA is TGTGCCAGTAGTATTGCGTGGGATACGCAGTATTTT. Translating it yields CASSIAWDTQYF.